Listed below are T cell receptor beta chains from one sample, sequenced in a study of shared clonotypes between healthy human individuals. Clones were sequenced by immunoSEQ multiplex PCR, and TCRdb holds only the in-frame ones, with some missing. The table shows 2 million to 2.5 million clones, with around 95% occurring only once. Sequencing input: naive CD4+ T cells sorted from blood. All receptors derive from a man between 18 and 29 years old in good health. CDR3s include the opening cysteine and the closing phenylalanine or tryptophan. Each record gives: V gene, J gene, D gene, CDR3 DNA, CDR3 protein. The D gene is left open where the match is weak.

v_gene: TRBV4-2
j_gene: TRBJ2-7
d_gene: NA
CDR3nt: TGTGCCAGCAGCCGTCAAGCGGACACATACGAGCAGTACTTC
CDR3aa: CASSRQADTYEQYF

v_gene: TRBV28
j_gene: TRBJ2-7
d_gene: NA
CDR3nt: TGTGCCACCTCACTCCGCCTTTCTTTGGGTGTAAGGACCTACGAGCAGTACTTC
CDR3aa: CATSLRLSLGVRTYEQYF

v_gene: TRBV7-9
j_gene: TRBJ2-3
d_gene: NA
CDR3nt: TGTGCCAGCAGCTTACAGGGTAATACGCAGTATTTT
CDR3aa: CASSLQGNTQYF

v_gene: TRBV15
j_gene: TRBJ1-6
d_gene: TRBD1
CDR3nt: TGTGCCACCAGCAGTGCACAGGGGGATTCACCCCTCCACTTT
CDR3aa: CATSSAQGDSPLHF

v_gene: TRBV21-1
j_gene: TRBJ2-2
d_gene: NA
CDR3nt: TGTGCCAGCAGCGAAAGACGGGGACTAGCGGGAGGGCCGGGCACCGGGGAGCTGTTTTTT
CDR3aa: CASSERRGLAGGPGTGELFF

v_gene: TRBV10-3
j_gene: TRBJ1-1
d_gene: NA
CDR3nt: TGTGCCATCAGTGAGTTGGGTACTGAAGCTTTCTTT
CDR3aa: CAISELGTEAFF

v_gene: TRBV7-2
j_gene: TRBJ2-3
d_gene: TRBD2
CDR3nt: TGTGCCAGCAGCTTAGGGAGCGGGAAGGCAGATACGCAGTATTTT
CDR3aa: CASSLGSGKADTQYF

v_gene: TRBV25-1
j_gene: TRBJ2-1
d_gene: TRBD1
CDR3nt: TGTGCCAGCAGGGAAGCCGGGACAGACAACAATGAGCAGTTCTTC
CDR3aa: CASREAGTDNNEQFF

v_gene: TRBV5-1
j_gene: TRBJ2-3
d_gene: TRBD1
CDR3nt: TGCGCCAGCAGCTTGGGGGACAGTTCTAGCACAGATACGCAGTATTTT
CDR3aa: CASSLGDSSSTDTQYF

v_gene: TRBV9
j_gene: TRBJ2-4
d_gene: TRBD2
CDR3nt: TGTGCCAGCAGCCCTACTAGCGGGAGGTCCAGGGACATTCAGTACTTC
CDR3aa: CASSPTSGRSRDIQYF

v_gene: TRBV28
j_gene: TRBJ2-3
d_gene: NA
CDR3nt: TGTGCCAGCAGAGTGGCCCCAGATACGCAGTATTTT
CDR3aa: CASRVAPDTQYF

v_gene: TRBV27
j_gene: TRBJ1-1
d_gene: NA
CDR3nt: TGTGCCAGCAGTACCCCGCGGCAGATTCAACAAGGGGCTTTCTTT
CDR3aa: CASSTPRQIQQGAFF

v_gene: TRBV2
j_gene: TRBJ2-3
d_gene: TRBD2
CDR3nt: TGTGCCAGCACTGCGGGAGGGCCCACAGATACGCAGTATTTT
CDR3aa: CASTAGGPTDTQYF